The clone carrying this T cell receptor (beta chain) was recorded at least ten times. Each CDR3 protein is one row after TCRdb ran MiXCR on the PCR reads. This sample has more than 15,000 distinct CDR3 sequences, with 39% found just once. Germline CDR1 DFQATT, CDR2 SNEGSKA (reference sequence). The CDR3 sequence is 13 residues long. V lost 2 bases and J 2 bases, leaving 10 bases between the germline ends. The data derive from a study of tumor-infiltrating lymphocytes in oesophageal squamous cell carcinoma. This clonotype originated in a male donor with esophageal squamous cell carcinoma. Source material: esophageal tumor tissue. The chain couples TRBV20-1 to TRBJ2-7; no clear D. The CDR3 spells CSARKVETYEQYF. CDR3 coding DNA: TGCAGTGCTAGAAAGGTAGAAACCTACGAGCAGTACTTC.